This T cell receptor (beta chain) was sequenced during a study of CD8 T cells in ankylosing spondylitis. Study-wide findings and caveats: According to the report, clones linked to the disease were significantly enriched in matched synovial fluid samples taken from ankylosing spondylitis patients. Some motif variants were previously reported in reactive arthritis synovial fluid and blood. Seemingly distinctive of ankylosing spondylitis blood was a TCR beta motif formed by eight highly homologous variants.

A quantitative 5'-RACE method, one with molecular barcodes, was used to make TCR beta libraries. TCRdb independently ran MiXCR on the 5' RACE reads; one entry per CDR3 protein. The table includes about 130,000 distinct CDR3 sequences, 6.5% to 9% detected once. This clonotype was seen many times. Its antigen is unknown. This clonotype was obtained from a male donor with ankylosing spondylitis or in good health (not recorded which). Source material: blood, either unsorted or a sorted T cell fraction (not recorded which).

CDR3 amino acids: CSVEGRLTPKTQETQYF. CDR3 nucleotide sequence: TGCAGCGTTGAAGGAAGGTTAACGCCCAAGACCCAAGAGACCCAGTACTTC. V and J are TRBV29-1 and TRBJ2-5; D gene unclear. The CDR3 is 17 amino acids. Per the germline V gene, CDR1 is SQVTM and CDR2 is ANQGSEA. V was shortened by 1 base and J by 1 base, with 19 bases between the two germline ends.